This T cell receptor (beta chain) is drawn from a study of shared clonotypes between healthy human individuals. The repertoire was sequenced with immunoSEQ multiplex PCR; TCRdb's copy has only in-frame clones and lacks some. The data show 230,000 or so clones, 60% to 70% seen once. General study results and limits: It was the non-shared clonotypes that had lower generation probabilities than clonotypes shared by all four donors.

Comments on this clone: The antigen remains unidentified.

The V segment lost 4 bases and the J segment 5 bases; nucleotides outside the gene matches: 10. This CDR3 region has 17 residues. CDR1 is MGHRA, CDR2 YSYEKL, per germline. Specimen: memory CD4+ T cells sorted from blood. The subset here: CD45RA-negative fraction. The chain links TRBV4-1 to TRBJ2-3; 12 nucleotides match TRBD2. This clonotype originated in a man aged 25-45 years in good health. The chain's CDR3 is CASSRGGTSGQKDTQYF. Here the CDR3 DNA reads TGCGCCAGCAGCCGGGGTGGGACTAGCGGGCAGAAAGATACGCAGTATTTT.